This T cell receptor beta chain was captured in a study of T cells in Graves' hyperthyroidism and ophthalmopathy. Germline V lookup: CDR1 DFQATT, CDR2 SNEGSKA (reference sequence). V was shortened by 6 bases and J by 4 bases, with 16 bases between the two germline ends. CDR3 length: 14 amino acids. Many counts were recorded for this clonotype. TCR beta CDR3 regions were amplified from RNA transcripts. First-round RT-PCR with HTBI primers amplified the TCR CDR3 region. TCRdb re-called the multiplex PCR reads through MiXCR, storing one row per CDR3 protein. The sample holds some 350,000 distinct CDR3 sequences, around 25% seen once.

The sample consisted of blood. This receptor was identified in a man aged 50-59 years with Graves' hyperthyroidism. This chain connects TRBV20-1 to TRBJ2-1; D possibly matches TRBD1 or TRBD2 (6 bases each). The CDR3 bases are TGCAGTGCCCCCGGGGGCCCTTTTTACAATGAGCAGTTCTTC. This codes for CSAPGGPFYNEQFF.